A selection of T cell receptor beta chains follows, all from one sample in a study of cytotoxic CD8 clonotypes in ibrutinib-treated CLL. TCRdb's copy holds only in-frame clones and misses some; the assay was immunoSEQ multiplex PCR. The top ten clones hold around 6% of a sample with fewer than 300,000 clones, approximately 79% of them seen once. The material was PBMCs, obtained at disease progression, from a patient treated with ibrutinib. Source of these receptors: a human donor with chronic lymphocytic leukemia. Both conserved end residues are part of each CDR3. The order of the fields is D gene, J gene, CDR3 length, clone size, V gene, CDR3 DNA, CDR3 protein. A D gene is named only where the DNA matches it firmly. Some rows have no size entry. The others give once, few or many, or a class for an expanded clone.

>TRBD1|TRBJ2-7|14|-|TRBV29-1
TGCAGCGTTGAAGGGACAGGGGTTGTCTACGAGCAGTACTTC
CSVEGTGVVYEQYF
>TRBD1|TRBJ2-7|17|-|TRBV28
TGTGCCAGCAGTTACGGCCTTTGGACAGGGGTTGCCTACGAGCAGTACTTC
CASSYGLWTGVAYEQYF
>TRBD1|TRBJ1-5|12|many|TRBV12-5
TGTGCTAGTGCCAAACAGGGGTTGGCCCAGCATTTT
CASAKQGLAQHF
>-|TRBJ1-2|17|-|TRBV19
TGTGCCAGTAGTAAGGGGGTGGGACAAGCCCCTGGCTATGGCTACACCTTC
CASSKGVGQAPGYGYTF
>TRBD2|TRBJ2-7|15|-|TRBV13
TGTGCCAGCAGCCCACCGGGACTAGCGGGCTACGAGCAGTACTTC
CASSPPGLAGYEQYF
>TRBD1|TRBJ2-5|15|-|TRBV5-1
TGCGCCAGCAGCTTGGGGGACAGGATCCAAGCGACCCAGTACTTC
CASSLGDRIQATQYF
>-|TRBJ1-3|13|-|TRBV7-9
TGTGCCAGCAGCTTAGCGCCTGGAAACACCATATATTTT
CASSLAPGNTIYF
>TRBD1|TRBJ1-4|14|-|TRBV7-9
TGTGCCAGCCCTCAGGGGGCAACTAATGAAAAACTGTTTTTT
CASPQGATNEKLFF
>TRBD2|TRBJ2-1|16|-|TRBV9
TGTGCCAGCAGCGTAGCTCCAACTAGCGGGAACAATGAGCAGTTCTTC
CASSVAPTSGNNEQFF
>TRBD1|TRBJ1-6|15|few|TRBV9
TGTGCCAGCAGCCCGCGGACAGGGTTAAATTCACCCCTCCACTTT
CASSPRTGLNSPLHF
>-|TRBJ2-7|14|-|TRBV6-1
TGTGCCAGCAGTGAACATTGGCGGGGACGCGAGCAGTACTTC
CASSEHWRGREQYF
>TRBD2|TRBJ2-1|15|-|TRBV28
TGTGCCAGCAGTTTTTCAGCGGGACTAGGTGCTGAGCAGTTCTTC
CASSFSAGLGAEQFF
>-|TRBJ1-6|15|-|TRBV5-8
TGTGCCAGCAGCTCGGTGGACGGAGCAAATTCACCCCTCCACTTT
CASSSVDGANSPLHF
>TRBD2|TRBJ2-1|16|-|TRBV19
TGTGCCAGTAGTACTCCGCCTAGCGGGCACTACAATGAGCAGTTCTTC
CASSTPPSGHYNEQFF
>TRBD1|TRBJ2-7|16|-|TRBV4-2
TGTGCCAGCAGCCCGGGTAGCCAGGGGGAACCCTACGAGCAGTACTTC
CASSPGSQGEPYEQYF
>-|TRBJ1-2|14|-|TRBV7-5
TGTGCCAGAAGCCCACAGTTCTTCGCGGGGGGCTACACCTTC
CARSPQFFAGGYTF
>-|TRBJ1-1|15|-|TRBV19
TGTGCCAGTAGTATAGATCTTCAGGGGAACACTGAAGCTTTCTTT
CASSIDLQGNTEAFF
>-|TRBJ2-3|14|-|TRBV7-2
TGTGCCAGCAGCGACAGACTCCCCAGAGATACGCAGTATTTT
CASSDRLPRDTQYF
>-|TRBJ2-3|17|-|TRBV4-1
TGCGCCAGCAGCCTGGTGTTGAGCCAGGTCGATTTTTATACGCAGTATTTT
CASSLVLSQVDFYTQYF
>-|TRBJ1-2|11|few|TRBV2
TGTGCCAGCAGTGAACAGGGCACACCGGCCTTC
CASSEQGTPAF
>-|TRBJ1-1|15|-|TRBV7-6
TGTGCCAGCAGCTTAGGGCCCGATTTGGGCACTGAAGCTTTCTTT
CASSLGPDLGTEAFF
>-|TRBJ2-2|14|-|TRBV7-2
TGTGCCAGCACCTTGGACAAGAACACCGGGGAGCTGTTTTTT
CASTLDKNTGELFF
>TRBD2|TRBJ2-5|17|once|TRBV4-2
TGTGCCAGCAGCCCCCGACTAGCGGGGGGAATTGGAGAGACCCAGTACTTC
CASSPRLAGGIGETQYF
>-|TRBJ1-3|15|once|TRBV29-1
TGCAGCGTTGAAGACTACTCGAGCTCTGGAAACACCATATATTTT
CSVEDYSSSGNTIYF
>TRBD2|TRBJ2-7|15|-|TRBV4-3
TGCGCCAGCAGCCGGCTTCTAGCGGAGCCATACGAGCAGTACTTC
CASSRLLAEPYEQYF
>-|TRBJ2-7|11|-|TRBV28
TGTGCCAGCAGTTACCAGTACGAGCAGTACTTC
CASSYQYEQYF
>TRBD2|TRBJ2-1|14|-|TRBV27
TGTGCCAGCAGTATACGGACTAGCGGCAATGAGCAGTTCTTC
CASSIRTSGNEQFF
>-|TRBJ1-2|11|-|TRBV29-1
TGCAGCGTTGACGGGTTGTATGGCTACACCTTC
CSVDGLYGYTF
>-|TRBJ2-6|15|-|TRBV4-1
TGCGCCAGCAGTCTAGGTAGCTCTGGGGCCAACGTCCTGACTTTC
CASSLGSSGANVLTF
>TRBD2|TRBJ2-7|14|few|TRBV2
TGTGCCAGCAGGATGACTAGCGGGAGAAGTGAGCAGTACTTC
CASRMTSGRSEQYF
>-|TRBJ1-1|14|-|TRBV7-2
TGTGCCAGCAGCCAGAGCTCGGCCCGGACTGAAGCTTTCTTT
CASSQSSARTEAFF
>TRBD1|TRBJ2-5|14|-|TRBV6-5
TGTGCCAGCAGTTACGCCGGGACAGAAGAGACCCAGTACTTC
CASSYAGTEETQYF
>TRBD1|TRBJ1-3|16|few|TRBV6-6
TGTGCCAGCAGTTACTCGGGGGACAGGGGGAAAAACACCATATATTTT
CASSYSGDRGKNTIYF
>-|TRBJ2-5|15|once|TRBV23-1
TGCGCCAGCAGTCACCTAGTCGGGCCCCAAGAGACCCAGTACTTC
CASSHLVGPQETQYF
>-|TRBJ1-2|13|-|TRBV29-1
TGCAGCGTTGCATGGGCCGGGGGCTATGGCTACACCTTC
CSVAWAGGYGYTF
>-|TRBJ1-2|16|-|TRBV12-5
TGTGCTAGTGGTTCGCCCGGGCCCGCGTTGGTCTATGGCTACACCTTC
CASGSPGPALVYGYTF
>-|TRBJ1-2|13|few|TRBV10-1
TGCGCCAGCAGTGTCGACAGTGACTATGGCTACACCTTC
CASSVDSDYGYTF
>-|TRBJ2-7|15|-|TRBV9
TGTGCCAGCAGCTCGGGTGGAGGGAGCCACTACGAGCAGTACTTC
CASSSGGGSHYEQYF
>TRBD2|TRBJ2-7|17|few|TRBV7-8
TGTGCCAGCAACACCAACCTCCCCGGGACTAGCTGGATCGAGCAGTACTTC
CASNTNLPGTSWIEQYF
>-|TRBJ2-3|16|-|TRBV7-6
TGTGCCAGCAGCTTAGAGGGGACACCAACCACAGATACGCAGTATTTT
CASSLEGTPTTDTQYF
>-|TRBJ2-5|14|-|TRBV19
TGTGCCAGTAGTATCTGGGGGGTACAAGAGACCCAGTACTTC
CASSIWGVQETQYF